The clone carrying this T cell receptor beta chain came up a few times. Its target is not known. Trimming shortened V by 5 bases and J by 6 bases, and 14 bases separated the two germline ends. The CDR3 runs to 14 residues. Germline V lookup: CDR1 SGHTA, CDR2 FQGNSA. This sample stems from a study of blood T cells in healthy people across ages. Study-level points and caveats: Across samples, TCR beta diversity tracked strongly with naive T cell percentage.

Isolation yielded PBMCs, at least 7 million per sample, in every case. A sample-barcoded 5' primer and a J-beta primer mix were used in a second PCR of roughly 6 to 11 cycles. Tagging of each cDNA molecule was performed by a template-switch adaptor with 12 random nucleotides. TCRdb fed the 5' RACE reads into MiXCR, producing one record per CDR3 protein. The profile shows about 1.8 million distinct CDR3 sequences, around 48% of them singletons. The sequence came from a woman between 35 and 50 years old in good health. The chain couples TRBV7-2 to TRBJ2-4, with D possibly matching TRBD2 (6 bases). The sequenced sample was blood. The CDR3 is CASSPGGTVNIQYF. The DNA of the CDR3 is TGTGCCAGCAGCCCCGGCGGGACCGTAAACATTCAGTACTTC.